These 20 T cell receptor beta chains originate from one sample sequenced in a study of blood T cell repertoires in COVID-19. The table came from immunoSEQ multiplex PCR; TCRdb's copy has only in-frame clones and leaves some out. Among 120,000 or so clones, roughly four fifths were seen once, and the ten largest hold more than 5.5%. The sequencing input was peripheral blood. These receptors all come from a man between 60 and 75 years old with acute or convalescent COVID-19.

V usage is TRBV5-6 and J usage is TRBJ1-2; TRBD1 might be the D (6 bases). The V gene lost 2 bases and the J gene lost 1 base, with 15 bases spanning the gap. The CDR3 sequence is 16 residues long. The germline gives CDR1 SGHDT, CDR2 YYEEEE. CDR3 sequence: CASSFPPDRINYGYTF. For the CDR3, the DNA is TGTGCCAGCAGCTTCCCCCCTGACAGGATTAACTATGGCTACACCTTC.

The chain carries TRBV13 and TRBJ1-6; a possible D gene is TRBD1 (5 bases). Germline V CDR1 and CDR2: PRHDT, FYEKMQ (reference sequence). The V and J ends lost 11 bases and 10 bases respectively, with 18 bases between them. The CDR3 length is 13 residues. The CDR3 spells CACRAGVGSPLHF. Written as DNA, the CDR3 is TGTGCCTGTCGCGCGGGGGTTGGCTCACCCCTCCACTTT.

The rearrangement joins TRBV7-2 to TRBJ2-3, with 9 bases fitting TRBD2. The ends lost 2 bases at V and 4 bases at J; junction bases unmatched: 10. CDR1 and CDR2 from the germline V gene are SGHTA and FQGNSA. This CDR3 has 17 amino acids. The CDR3 is CASSLNGLAGTPDTQYF. CDR3 nucleotides: TGTGCCAGCAGCTTAAATGGGCTAGCGGGGACCCCAGATACGCAGTATTTT.

The V call is TRBV30, the J call TRBJ1-1, with D possibly matching TRBD1 (5 bases). V lost 4 bases and J 2 bases, leaving 17 bases between the germline ends. Looked up from germline, CDR1 is GTSNPN and CDR2 is SVGIG (reference sequence). This CDR3 has 15 residues. For the CDR3, the DNA is TGTGCCTGGACCCTGGGACCGCGGGGTAACACTGAAGCTTTCTTT. It codes for CAWTLGPRGNTEAFF.

The chain combines TRBV3-1 (or the pseudogene TRBV3-2) with TRBJ2-7; TRBD2 aligns across 13 bases. Germline lookup yields CDR1 LGHDT and CDR2 YNNKEL (reference sequence). After removal of 4 bases from V and 4 bases from J, the junction contained 4 bases not matched to a gene. This CDR3 spans 15 amino acids. As DNA, the CDR3 is TGTGCCAGCAGCCCACTAGCGGGAGGGCCATACGAGCAGTACTTC. As protein: CASSPLAGGPYEQYF.

This clone showed up just a few times. This CDR3 is CASSETSGRFHEQYF. The CDR3 DNA is TGTGCCAGCAGCGAGACTAGCGGGAGGTTCCACGAGCAGTACTTC. The J gene is TRBJ2-7, the V gene TRBV9; 13 bases match TRBD2. Germline V CDR1 and CDR2: SGDLS, YYNGEE. The CDR3 has 15 residues. Losses at the gene ends were 3 bases for V and 5 bases for J; bases not matched to a gene: 5. The variable domain in full, with the rest retrieved from reference TRBV9 and TRBJ2-7, is DSGVTQTPKHLITATGQRVTLRCSPRSGDLSVYWYQQSLDQGLQFLIQYYNGEERAKGNILERFSAQQFPDLHSELNLSSLELGDSALYFCASSETSGRFHEQYFGPGTRLTVT.

This chain uses TRBV9 with TRBJ2-1, with 8 bases identical to TRBD2. The J segment lost 0 bases and the V segment lost 0 bases, leaving 11 bases of the junction unmatched. This CDR3 spans 19 amino acids. Germline loops: CDR1 SGDLS, CDR2 YYNGEE. In DNA form, the CDR3 reads TGTGCCAGCAGCGTAGTTAGTAGCGGGGTTCCTAGCTCCTACAATGAGCAGTTCTTC. Translation gives CASSVVSSGVPSSYNEQFF.

The V call is TRBV6-5, the J call TRBJ2-1; D perhaps matches TRBD2 (5 bases). Germline CDR1 and CDR2: MNHEY and SVGAGI. The CDR3 has 16 residues. V dropped 3 bases and J dropped 0 bases, with 12 bases sitting between them. CDR3 DNA: TGTGCCAGCAGTTATTCGGGGTTCGGCTCCTACAATGAGCAGTTCTTC. It codes for CASSYSGFGSYNEQFF.

This chain connects TRBV7-9 to TRBJ1-6; possibly TRBD1 for D (6 bases). Trimming cost V 5 bases and J 14 bases, with 22 bases left between them. From germline, CDR1 is SEHNR and CDR2 FQNEAQ (reference sequence). The CDR3 is 15 amino acids. CDR3 sequence (DNA): TGTGCCAGCAGCCCGAGAACAGGGCCGCCGTCGTCCCTCCACTTT. Translating gives CASSPRTGPPSSLHF.

V gene TRBV5-6 combines with J gene TRBJ2-7, with 11 bases identical to TRBD2. This CDR3 has 19 amino acids. J gave up 4 bases and V 2 bases, and 17 bases lay outside the gene matches. Germline-derived CDR1 and CDR2 are SGHDT and YYEEEE. CDR3 nucleotides: TGTGCCAGCAGCTTTCAACGTAGCGGGGGGGTGCGACGGTCGTACGAGCAGTACTTC. Translation gives CASSFQRSGGVRRSYEQYF.

This clone occurred once. The rearrangement uses TRBV2 and TRBJ1-1, with 8 nucleotides matching TRBD1. Per germline, CDR1 SNHLY and CDR2 FYNNEI. This CDR3 is built from 16 residues. The V gene end was trimmed by 6 bases and the J gene end by 6 bases; junction bases not matched to a gene: 15. CDR3 sequence reads: CASRAEGQGTGPEAFF. CDR3 nucleotide sequence: TGTGCCAGCAGGGCTGAAGGACAGGGAACCGGACCTGAAGCTTTCTTT.

This clone was found a few times. This chain joins TRBV5-1 and TRBJ2-7, with D possibly matching TRBD2 (7 bases). Trimming pared 5 bases from V and 2 bases from J, leaving 20 bases between. CDR1 SGHRS and CDR2 YFSETQ come from the germline V gene. This CDR3 region has 16 residues. CDR3 in amino acids: CASSKEGGTITYEQYF. The DNA for the CDR3 is TGCGCCAGCAGTAAAGAGGGAGGGACAATTACCTACGAGCAGTACTTC.

As regards this clone: The sample carries other DNA sequences with the same CDR3. The rearrangement uses TRBV7-3 and TRBJ1-1; no clear D. The germline CDR1 and CDR2 sequences are SGHTA and FQGTGA. V was clipped by 2 bases and J by 4 bases, with 8 bases between them. The CDR3 spans 13 residues. In DNA, the CDR3 is TGTGCCAGCAGCTTATTGGGGAGCACTGAAGCTTTCTTT. Protein: CASSLLGSTEAFF.

This clone has more than one count but fewer than ten. This chain uses TRBV10-2 with TRBJ1-1; tentative D call: TRBD1 (6 bases). CDR1 is WSHSY and CDR2 is SAAADI in the germline V gene. The germline V and J ends were trimmed by 2 bases and 3 bases, with 13 bases remaining between them. The CDR3 runs to 15 residues. The CDR3 DNA is TGCGCCAGCAGTGAGAGGGGGTCCCTTCACACTGAAGCTTTCTTT. Amino acids: CASSERGSLHTEAFF.

This chain uses TRBV7-2 with TRBJ1-1, with D maybe TRBD1 (5 bases). Germline values: CDR1 SGHTA, CDR2 FQGNSA. There are 16 residues in the CDR3. Trimming cost V 5 bases and J 0 bases, with 16 bases left between them. The CDR3 DNA is TGTGCCAGCAGCCCAAGACGACAGAGTTTGAACACTGAAGCTTTCTTT. Protein sequence: CASSPRRQSLNTEAFF.

This clone was observed a few times. V is TRBV7-6 and J is TRBJ2-5; 8 nucleotides agree with TRBD2. This CDR3 comprises 15 residues. Germline-derived CDR1 and CDR2 are SGHVS and FNYEAQ. The junction had 15 bases not matched to a gene; V was cut back by 5 bases and J by 10 bases. The CDR3 DNA is TGTGCCAGCAGCCCCGAGCGACTAGCGAGTGGGGACCAGTACTTC. The encoded protein is CASSPERLASGDQYF.

The chain recombines TRBV30 with TRBJ2-3; 8 bases align to TRBD2. CDR1 GTSNPN and CDR2 SVGIG come from the germline V gene (reference sequence). The CDR3 length is 15 residues. V shed 8 bases, J shed 5 bases, and the junction held 15 bases outside the gene matches. CDR3 loop: CAGTFGGRRVDTQYF. The CDR3 DNA reads TGTGCCGGTACTTTTGGCGGGAGGCGGGTAGATACGCAGTATTTT.

This chain links TRBV27 with TRBJ2-7, with 9 bases fitting TRBD1. Germline V gene lookup returns CDR1 MNHEY and CDR2 SMNVEV (reference sequence). J was trimmed by 5 bases and V by 0 bases; bases with no gene match: 5. CDR3 length equals 15 residues. CDR3 nucleotides: TGTGCCAGCAGTTTATCAGGGACAGGGCGGAACGAGCAGTACTTC. Translation: CASSLSGTGRNEQYF.

V is TRBV24-1 and J is TRBJ2-7; TRBD2 matches at 8 bases. The germline CDR1 and CDR2 sequences are KGHDR and SFDVKD. The CDR3 length is 14 residues. Germline trimming cut 12 bases from V and 0 bases from J; bases unmatched to any gene: 9. CDR3 sequence: CALGGTRPSYEQYF. The CDR3 nucleotides read TGTGCCTTGGGAGGGACTAGGCCCTCCTACGAGCAGTACTTC.

V and J are TRBV29-1 and TRBJ1-2; 7 nucleotides agree with TRBD1. Germline values: CDR1 SQVTM, CDR2 ANQGSEA. With V trimmed by 5 bases and J by 4 bases, 16 bases remained unmatched. There are 16 residues in the CDR3. CDR3 nucleotide sequence: TGCAGCGTTCTGAAGGGGGGACCCGGGACAGTCTATGGCTACACCTTC. This encodes CSVLKGGPGTVYGYTF.